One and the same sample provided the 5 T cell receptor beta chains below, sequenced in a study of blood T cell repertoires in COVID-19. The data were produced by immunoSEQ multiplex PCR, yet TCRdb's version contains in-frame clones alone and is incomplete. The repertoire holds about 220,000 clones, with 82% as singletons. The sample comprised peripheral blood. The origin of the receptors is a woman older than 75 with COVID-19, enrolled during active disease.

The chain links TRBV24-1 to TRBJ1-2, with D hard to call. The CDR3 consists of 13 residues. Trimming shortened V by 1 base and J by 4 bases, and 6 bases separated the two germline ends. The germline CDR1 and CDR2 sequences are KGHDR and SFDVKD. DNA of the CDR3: TGTGCCACCAGTGATTTAGACTTCTATGGCTACACCTTC. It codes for CATSDLDFYGYTF.

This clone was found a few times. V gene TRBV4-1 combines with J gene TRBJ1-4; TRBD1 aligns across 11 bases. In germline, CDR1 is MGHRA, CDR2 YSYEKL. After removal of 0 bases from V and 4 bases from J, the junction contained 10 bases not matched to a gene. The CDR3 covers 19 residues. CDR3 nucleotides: TGCGCCAGCAGCCAAGATGGCGGACAGGGGGCATCGAATAATGAAAAACTGTTTTTT. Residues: CASSQDGGQGASNNEKLFF.

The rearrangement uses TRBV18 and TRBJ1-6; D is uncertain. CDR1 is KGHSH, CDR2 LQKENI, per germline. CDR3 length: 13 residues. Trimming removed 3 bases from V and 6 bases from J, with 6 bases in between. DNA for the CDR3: TGTGCCAGCTCACCGGACTTTAATTCACCCCTCCACTTT. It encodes CASSPDFNSPLHF.

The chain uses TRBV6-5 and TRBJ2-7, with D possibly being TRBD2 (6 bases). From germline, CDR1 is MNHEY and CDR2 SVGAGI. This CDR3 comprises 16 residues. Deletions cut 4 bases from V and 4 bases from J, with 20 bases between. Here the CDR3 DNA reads TGTGCCAGCAGTTCCGATACTTGGGGGGTTTCGTACGAGCAGTACTTC. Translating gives CASSSDTWGVSYEQYF.

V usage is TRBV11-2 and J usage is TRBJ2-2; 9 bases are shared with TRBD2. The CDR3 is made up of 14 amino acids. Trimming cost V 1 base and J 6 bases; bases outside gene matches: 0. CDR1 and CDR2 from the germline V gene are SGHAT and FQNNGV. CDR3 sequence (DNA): TGTGCCAGCAGCTTAGTAGCGGGAGCCGGGGAGCTGTTTTTT. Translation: CASSLVAGAGELFF.